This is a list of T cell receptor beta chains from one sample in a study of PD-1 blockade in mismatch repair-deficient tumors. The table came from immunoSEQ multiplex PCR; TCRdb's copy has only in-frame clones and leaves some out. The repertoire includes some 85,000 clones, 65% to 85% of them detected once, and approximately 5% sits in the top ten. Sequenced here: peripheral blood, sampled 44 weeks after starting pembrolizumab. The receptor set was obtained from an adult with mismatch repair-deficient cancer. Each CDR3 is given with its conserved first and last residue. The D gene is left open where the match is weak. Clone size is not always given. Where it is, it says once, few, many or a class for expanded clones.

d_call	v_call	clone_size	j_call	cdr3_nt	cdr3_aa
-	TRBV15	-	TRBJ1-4	TGTGCCACCAGCAGAGATTCGGGGCGGACTAATGACAAACTGTTTTTT	CATSRDSGRTNDKLFF
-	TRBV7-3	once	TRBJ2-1	TGTGCCAGCAGCTTACCCCTAGCTAAAGATGAGCAGTTCTTC	CASSLPLAKDEQFF
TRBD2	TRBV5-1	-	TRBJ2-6	TGCGCCAGCAGCCTCACCAGGGCGGGAGTGGGGACTGGGGCCAACGTCCTGACTTTC	CASSLTRAGVGTGANVLTF
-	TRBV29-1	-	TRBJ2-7	TGCAGCGTTGAACGCCCCCGGTCGGGTTCCTACGAGCAGTACTTC	CSVERPRSGSYEQYF
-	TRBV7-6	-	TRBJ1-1	TGTGCCAGCAGCTTAGCGAAGGGAACTGAAGCTTTCTTT	CASSLAKGTEAFF
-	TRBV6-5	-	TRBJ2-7	TGTGCCAGCAGTTCCACAGGGTTCGTAACCTACGAGCAGTACTTC	CASSSTGFVTYEQYF
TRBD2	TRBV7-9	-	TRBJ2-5	TGTGCCAGCAGCCTCGGACTAGCGGGAGCTCAGTACTTC	CASSLGLAGAQYF
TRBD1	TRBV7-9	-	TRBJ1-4	TGTGCCAGCAGCATATTGCAGGGGGTTGAAAAACTGTTTTTT	CASSILQGVEKLFF
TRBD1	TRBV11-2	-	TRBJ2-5	TGTGCCAGCAGCTTAGGACAGGGACAAGAGACCCAGTACTTC	CASSLGQGQETQYF
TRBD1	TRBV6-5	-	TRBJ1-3	TGTGCCAGCAGGCGGGACAGGGAATCTGGAAACACCATATATTTT	CASRRDRESGNTIYF
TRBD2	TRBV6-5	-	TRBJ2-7	TGTGCCAGCAGTTACCGCGGGAGCTCCTACGAGCAGTACTTC	CASSYRGSSYEQYF
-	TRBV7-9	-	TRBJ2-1	TGTGCCAGCACCTACGGAAGCGCGGGTTCCTACAATGAGCAGTTCTTC	CASTYGSAGSYNEQFF
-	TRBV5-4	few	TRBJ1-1	TGTGCCAGCAGCGTATCCGGGGTGAACACTGAAGCTTTCTTT	CASSVSGVNTEAFF
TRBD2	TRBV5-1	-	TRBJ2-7	TGCGCCAGCAGGCCGCGGGGGGCGAGTTTGGACGAGCAGTACTTC	CASRPRGASLDEQYF
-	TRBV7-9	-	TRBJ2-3	TGTGCCAGCAGCTTAACTAGTTGGGATACGCAGTATTTT	CASSLTSWDTQYF
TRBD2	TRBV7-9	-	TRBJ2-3	TGTGCCAGCAGCCAGACTAGCGACACAGATACGCAGTATTTT	CASSQTSDTDTQYF
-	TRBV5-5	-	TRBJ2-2	TGTGCCAGCAGCTACGTAAACACCGGGGAGCTGTTTTTT	CASSYVNTGELFF
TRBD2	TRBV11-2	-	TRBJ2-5	TGTGCCAGCAGACGAAATAGCGGGCTTCAAGAGACCCAGTACTTC	CASRRNSGLQETQYF
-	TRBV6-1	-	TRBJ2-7	TGTGCCAGCGGACTCTCCGGGACTTCCTCCGAGCAGTACTTC	CASGLSGTSSEQYF
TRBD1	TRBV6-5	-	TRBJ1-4	TGTGCCAGCAGTTACGACCAGGGGGCAACTAATGAAAAACTGTTTTTT	CASSYDQGATNEKLFF
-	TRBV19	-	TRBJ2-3	TGTGCCAGTAGTATCAGGAGCGGGAGCACAGATACGCAGTATTTT	CASSIRSGSTDTQYF
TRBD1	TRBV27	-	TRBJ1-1	TGTGCCAGTCTCACCGGGACAGGGAGCACTGAAGCTTTCTTT	CASLTGTGSTEAFF
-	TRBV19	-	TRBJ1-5	TGTGCCAGTATGGGGCGGGGGCTATTGGGTCAGCCCCAGCATTTT	CASMGRGLLGQPQHF
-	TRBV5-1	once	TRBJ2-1	TGCGCCAGCAGCTTGAGAGACTCCTACAATGAGCAGTTCTTC	CASSLRDSYNEQFF
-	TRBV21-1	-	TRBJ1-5	TGTGCCAGCAGCTCGATGGGGGGGGCGGGAAATCAGCCCCAGCATTTT	CASSSMGGAGNQPQHF
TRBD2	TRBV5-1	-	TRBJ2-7	TGCGCCAGCAGCCCGGGACTAGCGGGAGAAGGGTACGAGCAGTACTTC	CASSPGLAGEGYEQYF
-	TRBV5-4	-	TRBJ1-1	TGTGCCAGCAGCGTAACAGTATCCAACACTGAAGCTTTCTTT	CASSVTVSNTEAFF
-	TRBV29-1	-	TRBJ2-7	TGCAGCGTCGGCACTAGCTACGAGCAGTACTTC	CSVGTSYEQYF
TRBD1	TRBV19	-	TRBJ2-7	TGTGCCAGTAGTCCCTATGGGACAGGACCCTACGAGCAGTACTTC	CASSPYGTGPYEQYF
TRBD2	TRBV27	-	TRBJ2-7	TGTGCCAGCAGTACACTAGCGTTCGAGCAGTACTTC	CASSTLAFEQYF
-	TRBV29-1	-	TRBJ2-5	TGCAGCGTTGAAGATTCACGTACGGGGCTCCAAGAGACCCAGTACTTC	CSVEDSRTGLQETQYF
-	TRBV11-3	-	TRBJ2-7	TGTGCCAGCAGCGACCGAACGGGACCGACCTACGAGCAGTACTTC	CASSDRTGPTYEQYF
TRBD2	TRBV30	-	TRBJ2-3	TGTGCCTGGAGTATCGAGCGGGAGCAACCAGATACGCAGTATTTT	CAWSIEREQPDTQYF
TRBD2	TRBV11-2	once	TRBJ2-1	TGTGCCAGCAGCCCCAGGTGGGCGGGAGGGAGCAATGAGCAGTTCTTC	CASSPRWAGGSNEQFF
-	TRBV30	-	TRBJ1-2	TGTGCCTGGAGCGAGGGGATTAACTATGGCTACACCTTC	CAWSEGINYGYTF
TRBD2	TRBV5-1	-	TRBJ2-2	TGCGCCAGCAGCTGGCCCAGCGGGGCGAACACCGGGGAGCTGTTTTTT	CASSWPSGANTGELFF
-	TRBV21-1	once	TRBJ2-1	TGTGCCAGCAGCGACGACACAGTGTACAATGAGCAGTTCTTC	CASSDDTVYNEQFF
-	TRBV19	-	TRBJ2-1	TGTGCCAGCTCAGGAGGGACCGATGAGCAGTTCTTC	CASSGGTDEQFF
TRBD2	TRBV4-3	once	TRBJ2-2	TGCGCCAGCAGCCAAGAGACTAGCGGGAGAAGTATCGGGGAGCTGTTTTTT	CASSQETSGRSIGELFF
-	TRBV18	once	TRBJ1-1	TGTGCCAGCTCACCAGCTAAAAACAGGGTCGGCACTGAAGCTTTCTTT	CASSPAKNRVGTEAFF
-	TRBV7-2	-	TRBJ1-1	TGTGCCAGCAAACGCTTCCAGCTGTCGAACACTGAAGCTTTCTTT	CASKRFQLSNTEAFF
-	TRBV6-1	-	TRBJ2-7	TGTGCCAGCAGAGAGGTTCCCCGACTCGGCGAGCAGTACTTC	CASREVPRLGEQYF
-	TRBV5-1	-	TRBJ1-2	TGCGCCAGCAGCTTGGACAGGGAGGCAAAGGTATCTGGCTACACCTTC	CASSLDREAKVSGYTF
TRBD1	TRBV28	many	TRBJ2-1	TGTGCCAGCAGTGTACAGGGGTCGTGGTACAATGAGCAGTTCTTC	CASSVQGSWYNEQFF
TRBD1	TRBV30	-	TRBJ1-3	TGTGCCTGGAGTGTACGGGGGGACAGGGGGTTTGGAAACACCATATATTTT	CAWSVRGDRGFGNTIYF